The 5 T cell receptor beta chains listed next were all sequenced from one sample in a study of shared clonotypes between healthy human individuals. Profiling relied on immunoSEQ multiplex PCR, and the TCRdb table lists in-frame clones only, not all of them. The data hold about 1.5 million clones, with roughly 98% observed a single time. Sequencing was performed on naive CD4+ T cells sorted from blood. Subset defined: CD45RA+ positively selected. These receptors came from a man aged 30 to 39 in good health.

The V and J genes are TRBV9 and TRBJ2-7; TRBD2 might be the D (5 bases). Trimming took off 0 bases at V and 6 bases at J, with 10 bases between the two ends. This CDR3 comprises 13 residues. The V gene's germline CDR1 is SGDLS and CDR2 YYNGEE. The CDR3 loop reads CASSVGGVTEQYF. The CDR3 DNA reads as TGTGCCAGCAGCGTAGGGGGAGTGACCGAGCAGTACTTC.

The CDR3 coding sequence is TGTGCCAGCAGCCGATATGTGTTCGAGCAGTACTTC. This gives the protein CASSRYVFEQYF. The chain is built from TRBV11-2 and TRBJ2-7; no clear D gene. V gave up 5 bases and J gave up 6 bases, with 11 bases separating them. The CDR3 has 12 amino acids. The V gene's germline CDR1 is SGHAT and CDR2 FQNNGV.

This sequence joins TRBV18 and TRBJ1-1; maybe TRBD1 (5 bases). This CDR3 has 13 amino acids. The V gene lost 4 bases and the J gene lost 4 bases, with 10 bases spanning the gap. Germline CDR1 is KGHSH and CDR2 is LQKENI. The CDR3, as DNA: TGTGCCAGCTCACAATCCCAGGGCACTGAAGCTTTCTTT. This sequence encodes CASSQSQGTEAFF.

The J gene is TRBJ2-1, the V gene TRBV10-3, with TRBD2 matching over 12 bases. The CDR3 contains 16 residues. Germline CDR1 is ENHRY and CDR2 is SYGVKD. V dropped 5 bases and J dropped 7; count of bases not matched to a gene: 9. For the CDR3, the DNA is TGTGCCATCAGTACTAGCGGGAGGACGAGAGGGAATGAGCAGTTCTTC. Amino acid sequence: CAISTSGRTRGNEQFF.

The chain recombines TRBV29-1 with TRBJ2-3, with 9 bases fitting TRBD2. The junction had 3 bases not matched to a gene; V was cut back by 3 bases and J by 2 bases. The CDR3 covers 14 residues. CDR1 SQVTM and CDR2 ANQGSEA come from the germline V gene. The CDR3 DNA is TGCAGCGTTGATCTAGCGGGAATCACAGATACGCAGTATTTT. Translating it yields CSVDLAGITDTQYF.